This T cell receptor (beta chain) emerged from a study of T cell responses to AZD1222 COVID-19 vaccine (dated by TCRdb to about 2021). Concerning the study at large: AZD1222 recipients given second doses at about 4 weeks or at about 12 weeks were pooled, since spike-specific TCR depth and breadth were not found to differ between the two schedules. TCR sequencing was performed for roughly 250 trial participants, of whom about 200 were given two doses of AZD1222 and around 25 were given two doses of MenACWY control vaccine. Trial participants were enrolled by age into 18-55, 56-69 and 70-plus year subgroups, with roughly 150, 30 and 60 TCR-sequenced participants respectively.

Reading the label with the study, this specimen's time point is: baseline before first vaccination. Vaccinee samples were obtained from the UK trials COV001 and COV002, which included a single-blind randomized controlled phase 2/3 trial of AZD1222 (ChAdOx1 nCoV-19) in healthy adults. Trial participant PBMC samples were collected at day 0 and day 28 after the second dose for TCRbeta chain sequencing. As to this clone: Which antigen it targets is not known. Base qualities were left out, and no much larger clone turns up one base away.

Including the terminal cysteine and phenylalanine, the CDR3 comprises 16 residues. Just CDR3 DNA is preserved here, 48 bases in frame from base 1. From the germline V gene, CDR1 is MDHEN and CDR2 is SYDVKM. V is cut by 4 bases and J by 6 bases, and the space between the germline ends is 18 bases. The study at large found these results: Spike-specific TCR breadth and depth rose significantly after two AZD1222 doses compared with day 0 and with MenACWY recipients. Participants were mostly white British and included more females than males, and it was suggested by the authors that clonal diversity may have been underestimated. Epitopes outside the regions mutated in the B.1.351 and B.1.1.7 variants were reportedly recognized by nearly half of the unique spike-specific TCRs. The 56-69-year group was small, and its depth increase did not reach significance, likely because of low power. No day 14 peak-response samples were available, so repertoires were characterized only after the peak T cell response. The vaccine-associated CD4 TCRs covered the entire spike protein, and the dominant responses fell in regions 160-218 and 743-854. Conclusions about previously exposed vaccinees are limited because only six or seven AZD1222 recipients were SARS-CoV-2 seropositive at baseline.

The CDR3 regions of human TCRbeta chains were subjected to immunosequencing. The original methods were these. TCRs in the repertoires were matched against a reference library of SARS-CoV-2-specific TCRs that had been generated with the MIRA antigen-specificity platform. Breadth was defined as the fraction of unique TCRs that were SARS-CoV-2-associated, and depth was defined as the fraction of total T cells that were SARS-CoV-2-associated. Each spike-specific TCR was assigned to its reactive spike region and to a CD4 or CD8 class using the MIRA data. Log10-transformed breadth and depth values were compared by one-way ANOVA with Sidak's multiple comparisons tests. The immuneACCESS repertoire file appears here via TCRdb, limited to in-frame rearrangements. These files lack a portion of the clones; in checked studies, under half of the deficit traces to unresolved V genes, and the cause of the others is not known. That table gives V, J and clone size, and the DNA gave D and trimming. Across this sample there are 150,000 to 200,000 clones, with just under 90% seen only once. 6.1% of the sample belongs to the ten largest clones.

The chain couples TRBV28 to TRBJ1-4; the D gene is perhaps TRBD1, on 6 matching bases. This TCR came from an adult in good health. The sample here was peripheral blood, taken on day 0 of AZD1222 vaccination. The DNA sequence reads TGTGCCAGCAGTTCCCAGACTGTCGGGACACATGAAAAACTGTTTTTT. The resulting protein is CASSSQTVGTHEKLFF.